The 21 T cell receptor beta chains below all came from one sample that was sequenced in a study of shared clonotypes between healthy human individuals. Generated by immunoSEQ multiplex PCR, the TCRdb table keeps only in-frame clones and is missing some. The sample consists of some 2.1 million clones, about 94% of them appearing once. The naive CD8 population came from CD45RO-negative cells selected for CCR7, without terminally differentiated effector memory CD45RA+ cells. Source material: naive CD8+ T cells sorted from blood. The receptors come from a man aged 18 to 30 in good health.

This clone has only one observation. The V gene is TRBV6-6, the J gene TRBJ2-7; 7 bases map to TRBD1. The CDR3 has 15 residues. In germline, CDR1 is MNHNY, CDR2 SVGAGI (reference sequence). V was clipped by 4 bases and J by 2 bases; unmatched bases: 8. CDR3 loop: CASSSSRDSTYEQYF. The CDR3 DNA is TGTGCCAGCAGTTCTTCCCGGGACAGCACCTACGAGCAGTACTTC.

Worth noting for this clone: Possible read error: a much larger clone is one base away. The sample contains more than one DNA sequence encoding this CDR3. The rearrangement joins TRBV4-1 to TRBJ1-5; D remains ambiguous. Trimming pared 0 bases from V and 4 bases from J, leaving 4 bases between. Per the germline V gene, CDR1 is MGHRA and CDR2 is YSYEKL. This CDR3 contains 13 residues. CDR3 bases: TGCGCCAGCAGCCAAGATAGAAATCAGCCCCAGCATTTT. Its translation is CASSQDRNQPQHF.

The chain carries TRBV5-1 and TRBJ1-1, with TRBD1 identical over 7 bases. From germline, CDR1 is SGHRS and CDR2 YFSETQ. J lost 5 bases, V lost 5 bases, and 6 bases had no gene match. The length of the CDR3 is 13 residues. The CDR3 reads CASRQGLETEAFF. The DNA of the CDR3 is TGCGCCAGCAGACAGGGGCTGGAGACTGAAGCTTTCTTT. Full variable domain (missing parts from reference TRBV5-1 and TRBJ1-1): KAGVTQTPRYLIKTRGQQVTLSCSPISGHRSVSWYQQTPGQGLQFLFEYFSETQRNKGNFPGRFSGRQFSNSRSEMNVSTLELGDSALYLCASRQGLETEAFFGQGTRLTVV.

V usage is TRBV27 and J usage is TRBJ2-5; TRBD1 agrees at 7 bases. Germline-derived CDR1 and CDR2 are MNHEY and SMNVEV (reference sequence). The V and J ends lost 1 base and 5 bases, in that order; junction bases with no gene match: 10. The CDR3 is 16 amino acids. The CDR3 region is CASSLLDPGGVETQYF. In DNA form, the CDR3 reads TGTGCCAGCAGTTTATTAGACCCAGGGGGAGTGGAGACCCAGTACTTC.

This chain links TRBV6-5 with TRBJ2-7; TRBD1 aligns across 8 bases. Looked up from germline, CDR1 is MNHEY and CDR2 is SVGAGI. The CDR3 contains 14 residues. J was trimmed by 2 bases and V by 8 bases; bases with no gene match: 8. The CDR3 region is CASRRRDRTYEQYF. The CDR3 nucleotides read TGTGCCAGCCGACGCCGGGACAGGACCTACGAGCAGTACTTC.

This sequence joins TRBV19 and TRBJ2-7; TRBD2 might be the D (6 bases). V was pared by 11 bases and J by 0 bases, with 14 bases between. The CDR3 totals 13 residues. CDR1 is LNHDA and CDR2 is SQIVND in the germline V gene (reference sequence). In DNA, the CDR3 is TGTGCCGCTTCCCCCGGGGGCTCCTACGAGCAGTACTTC. This translates into CAASPGGSYEQYF.

The chain is built from TRBV29-1 and TRBJ2-5; 13 positions agree with TRBD2. The CDR3 length is 17 residues. CDR1 and CDR2 (germline): SQVTM, ANQGSEA. V was pared by 6 bases and J by 0 bases, with 10 bases of the junction left unmatched. The CDR3 DNA reads as TGCAGCGTAGACCCCGGGACTAGCGGGGTGTACCAAGAGACCCAGTACTTC. This encodes CSVDPGTSGVYQETQYF.

CDR3 nucleotides: TGTGCCAGCAGCCCGACTAGCGGGACTACAGATACGCAGTATTTT. Its translation: CASSPTSGTTDTQYF. The rearrangement joins TRBV27 to TRBJ2-3; TRBD2 agrees at 11 bases. CDR1 is MNHEY and CDR2 is SMNVEV in the germline V gene (reference sequence). The CDR3 runs 15 residues. V was clipped by 6 bases and J by 3 bases; unmatched bases: 5.

This sequence joins TRBV7-9 and TRBJ1-4; no reliable D call. Germline values: CDR1 SEHNR, CDR2 FQNEAQ (reference sequence). V lost 0 bases and J 0 bases, leaving 14 bases between the germline ends. The CDR3 consists of 18 residues. The CDR3 here is CASSLARALTATNEKLFF. CDR3 sequence (DNA): TGTGCCAGCAGCTTAGCGCGGGCCTTAACGGCAACTAATGAAAAACTGTTTTTT.

The chain has TRBV27 and TRBJ1-2; 7 bases align to TRBD1. Looked up from germline, CDR1 is MNHEY and CDR2 is SMNVEV (reference sequence). V shed 7 bases, J shed 2 bases, and the junction held 16 bases outside the gene matches. The CDR3 contains 17 residues. The CDR3 loop is CASTPLVGTAYNYGYTF. DNA of the CDR3: TGTGCCAGCACCCCATTAGTAGGGACAGCTTACAACTATGGCTACACCTTC.

V usage is TRBV5-6 and J usage is TRBJ2-5; TRBD1 agrees at 7 bases. V was clipped by 2 bases and J by 5 bases; unmatched bases: 12. Germline CDR1 SGHDT, CDR2 YYEEEE. This CDR3 comprises 16 residues. The CDR3: CASSFPGQDFEETQYF. The CDR3 coding sequence is TGTGCCAGCAGCTTTCCCGGACAGGACTTCGAGGAGACCCAGTACTTC.

J is TRBJ2-5 and V is TRBV11-2, with TRBD2 identical over 14 bases. This CDR3 contains 19 residues. The V gene's germline CDR1 is SGHAT and CDR2 FQNNGV. V lost 1 base and J lost 1; bases outside the gene matches: 8. The CDR3 DNA follows: TGTGCCAGCAGCTTAGGAGTATTGGGGACTAGCGGGGGCCAAGAGACCCAGTACTTC. Protein product: CASSLGVLGTSGGQETQYF.

The chain recombines TRBV19 with TRBJ2-7; possibly TRBD1 for D (6 bases). CDR1 and CDR2 (germline): LNHDA, SQIVND (reference sequence). The CDR3 covers 14 residues. The V end lost 3 bases, the J end lost 6 bases, and 15 bases lay between the germline ends. CDR3 in amino acids: CASSIGLGASEQYF. The CDR3 nucleotides read TGTGCCAGTAGTATTGGTCTGGGGGCGAGCGAGCAGTACTTC. Drawing the rest from reference TRBV19 and TRBJ2-7, the complete variable domain is DGGITQSPKYLFRKEGQNVTLSCEQNLNHDAMYWYRQDPGQGLRLIYYSQIVNDFQKGDIAEGYSVSREKKESFPLTVTSAQKNPTAFYLCASSIGLGASEQYFGPGTRLTVT.

The V call is TRBV10-1, the J call TRBJ2-5; no clear D gene. This CDR3 contains 15 residues. Germline lookup yields CDR1 WNHNN and CDR2 SYGVQD (reference sequence). V was trimmed by 0 bases and J by 1 base, leaving 9 bases between them. CDR3 coding DNA: TGCGCCAGCAGTGAGTCGCTGAGCATCCAAGAGACCCAGTACTTC. It is translated as CASSESLSIQETQYF.

The gene calls are TRBV27 and TRBJ2-7; D is tentatively TRBD1 or TRBD2 (5 bases each). Germline CDR1 and CDR2: MNHEY and SMNVEV (reference sequence). This CDR3 region has 12 residues. V lost 5 bases, J lost 6 bases, and 11 bases lay in between. CDR3 sequence (DNA): TGTGCCAGCAGTAGAACTAGGGGCGAGCAGTACTTC. Amino acids: CASSRTRGEQYF.

Details on this clone: Distinct nucleotide sequences in the sample also encode this CDR3. The rearrangement joins TRBV27 to TRBJ2-2; D gene uncertain. CDR1 is MNHEY and CDR2 is SMNVEV in the germline V gene (reference sequence). This CDR3 region has 12 residues. Deletions cut 3 bases from V and 4 bases from J, with 3 bases between. The CDR3 reads CASSLGTGELFF. Written as DNA, the CDR3 is TGTGCCAGCAGTTTGGGCACCGGGGAGCTGTTTTTT.

The J gene is TRBJ1-4, the V gene TRBV7-9; no definite D call. The V and J ends lost 3 bases and 12 bases respectively, with 14 bases between them. This CDR3 is built from 13 residues. Germline V gene lookup returns CDR1 SEHNR and CDR2 FQNEAQ (reference sequence). CDR3: CASSFYSGTQLFF. The CDR3 DNA is TGTGCCAGCAGCTTTTATTCCGGCACTCAACTGTTTTTT.

The rearrangement links TRBV29-1 to TRBJ2-2; no clear D. V was trimmed by 7 bases and J by 8 bases, leaving 11 bases between them. The V gene's germline CDR1 is SQVTM and CDR2 ANQGSEA. The CDR3 length is 11 residues. The CDR3 sequence: CSARTEGELFF. CDR3 bases: TGCAGCGCGCGGACCGAAGGGGAGCTGTTTTTT.

V is TRBV13 and J is TRBJ2-7; TRBD2 matches 10 bases. The CDR3 consists of 17 residues. Losses at the gene ends were 3 bases for V and 7 bases for J; bases not matched to a gene: 15. CDR1 is PRHDT and CDR2 is FYEKMQ in the germline V gene (reference sequence). The CDR3 DNA is TGTGCCAGCAGCTTCCTAGCGGGAGAAGTTCCTTGGGGTGAGCAGTACTTC. Translation gives CASSFLAGEVPWGEQYF. Full variable domain (rest looked up from reference TRBV13 and TRBJ2-7): AAGVIQSPRHLIKEKRETATLKCYPIPRHDTVYWYQQGPGQDPQFLISFYEKMQSDKGSIPDRFSAQQFSDYHSELNMSSLELGDSALYFCASSFLAGEVPWGEQYFGPGTRLTVT.

The J gene is TRBJ1-6, the V gene TRBV6-1; D uncertain. Trimming removed 10 bases from V and 15 bases from J, with 13 bases in between. The germline V gene encodes CDR1 MNHNS and CDR2 SASEGT. CDR3 length equals 10 residues. The CDR3 nucleotides read TGTGCCACCGGCCCTCGAGACCTCCACTTT. Residues: CATGPRDLHF.

The V gene is TRBV21-1, the J gene TRBJ2-2. TRBV21-1 is marked as a pseudogene. CDR3 length equals 21 residues. The CDR3 bases are TGTGCCAGCAGCAAAGCCGTTCGGAAACGGAACTCATTAAACTGCACCGGGGAGCTGTTTTTT. Translation gives CASSKAVRKRNSLNCTGELFF.